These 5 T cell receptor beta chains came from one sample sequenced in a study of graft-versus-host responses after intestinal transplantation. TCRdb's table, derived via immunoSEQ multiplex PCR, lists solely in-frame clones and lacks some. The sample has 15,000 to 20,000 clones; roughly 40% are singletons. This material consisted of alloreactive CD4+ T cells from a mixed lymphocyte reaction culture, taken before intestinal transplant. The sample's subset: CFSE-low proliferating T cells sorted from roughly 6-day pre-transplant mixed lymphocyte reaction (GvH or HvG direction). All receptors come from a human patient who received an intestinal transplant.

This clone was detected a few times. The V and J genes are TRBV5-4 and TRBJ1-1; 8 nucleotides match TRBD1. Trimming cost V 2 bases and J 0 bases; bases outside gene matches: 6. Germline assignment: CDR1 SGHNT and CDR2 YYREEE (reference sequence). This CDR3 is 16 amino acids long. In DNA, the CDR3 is TGTGCCAGCAGCTTCTACAGGGGGAGGGTGAACACTGAAGCTTTCTTT. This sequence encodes CASSFYRGRVNTEAFF.

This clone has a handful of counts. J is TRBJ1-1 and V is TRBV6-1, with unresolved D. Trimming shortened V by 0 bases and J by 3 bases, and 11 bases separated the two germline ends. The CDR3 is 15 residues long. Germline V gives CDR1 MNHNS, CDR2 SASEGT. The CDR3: CASSEAGRPYTEAFF. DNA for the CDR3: TGTGCCAGCAGTGAAGCTGGAAGGCCTTACACTGAAGCTTTCTTT.

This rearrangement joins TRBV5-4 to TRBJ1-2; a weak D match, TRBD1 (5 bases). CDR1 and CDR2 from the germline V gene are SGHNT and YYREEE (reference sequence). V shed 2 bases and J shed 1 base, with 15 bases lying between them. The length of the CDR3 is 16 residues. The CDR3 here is CASSFGGASINYGYTF. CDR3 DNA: TGTGCCAGCAGCTTCGGCGGGGCGTCTATTAACTATGGCTACACCTTC.

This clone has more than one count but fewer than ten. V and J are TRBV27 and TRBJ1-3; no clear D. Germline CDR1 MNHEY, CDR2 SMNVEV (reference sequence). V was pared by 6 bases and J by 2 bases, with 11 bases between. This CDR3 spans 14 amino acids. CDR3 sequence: CASSPEGAGNTIYF. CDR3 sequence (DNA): TGTGCCAGCAGCCCCGAGGGAGCTGGAAACACCATATATTTT.

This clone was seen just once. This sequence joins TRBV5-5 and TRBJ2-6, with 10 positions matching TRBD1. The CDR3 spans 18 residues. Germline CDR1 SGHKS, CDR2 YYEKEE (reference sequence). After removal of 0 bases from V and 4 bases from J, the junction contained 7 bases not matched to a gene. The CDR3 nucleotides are TGTGCCAGCAGCTTGGTCCCCGGGACAGGGGTGGGGGCCAACGTCCTGACTTTC. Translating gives CASSLVPGTGVGANVLTF.